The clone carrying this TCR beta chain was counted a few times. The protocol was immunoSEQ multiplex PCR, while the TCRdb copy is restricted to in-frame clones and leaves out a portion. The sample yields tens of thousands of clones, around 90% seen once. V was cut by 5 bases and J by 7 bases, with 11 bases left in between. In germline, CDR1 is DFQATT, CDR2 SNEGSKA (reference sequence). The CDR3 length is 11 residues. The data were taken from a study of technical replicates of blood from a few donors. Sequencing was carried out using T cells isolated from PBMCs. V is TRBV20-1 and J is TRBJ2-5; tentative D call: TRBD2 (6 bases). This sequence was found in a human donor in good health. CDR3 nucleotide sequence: TGCAGTGCTTGGGACTGGGGGACCCAGTACTTC. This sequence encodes CSAWDWGTQYF.